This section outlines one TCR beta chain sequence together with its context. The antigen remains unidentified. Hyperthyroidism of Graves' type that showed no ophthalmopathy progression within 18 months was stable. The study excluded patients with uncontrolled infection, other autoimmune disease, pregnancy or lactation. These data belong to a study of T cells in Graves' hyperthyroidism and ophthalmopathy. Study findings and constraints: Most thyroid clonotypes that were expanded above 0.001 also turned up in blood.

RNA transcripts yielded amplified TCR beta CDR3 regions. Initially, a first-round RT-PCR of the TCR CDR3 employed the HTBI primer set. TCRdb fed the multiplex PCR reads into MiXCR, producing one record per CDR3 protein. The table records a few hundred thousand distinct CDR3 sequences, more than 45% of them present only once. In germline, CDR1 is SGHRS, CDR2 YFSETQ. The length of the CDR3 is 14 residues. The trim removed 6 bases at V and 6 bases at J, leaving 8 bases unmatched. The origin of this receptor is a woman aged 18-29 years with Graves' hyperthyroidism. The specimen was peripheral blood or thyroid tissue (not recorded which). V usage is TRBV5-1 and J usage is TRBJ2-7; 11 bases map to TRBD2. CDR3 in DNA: TGCGCCAGCACTCCCGGGACTAGCGGTACCGAGCAGTACTTC. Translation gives CASTPGTSGTEQYF.